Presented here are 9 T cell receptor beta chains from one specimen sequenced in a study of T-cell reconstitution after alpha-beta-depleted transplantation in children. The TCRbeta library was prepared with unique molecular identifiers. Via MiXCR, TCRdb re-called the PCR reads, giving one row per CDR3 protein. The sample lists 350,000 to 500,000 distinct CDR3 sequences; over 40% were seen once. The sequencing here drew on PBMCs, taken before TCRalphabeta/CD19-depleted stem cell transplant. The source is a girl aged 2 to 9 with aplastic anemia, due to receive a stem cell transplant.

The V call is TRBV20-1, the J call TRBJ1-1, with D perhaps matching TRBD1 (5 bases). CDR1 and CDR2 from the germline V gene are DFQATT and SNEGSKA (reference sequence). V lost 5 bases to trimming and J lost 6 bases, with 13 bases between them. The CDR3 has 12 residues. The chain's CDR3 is CSALGVGAEAFF. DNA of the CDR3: TGCAGTGCTCTAGGGGTTGGGGCTGAAGCTTTCTTT.

CDR3 DNA sequence: TGTGCCAGCAGCGTTGGCGGGAGGGCCCACGATACGCAGTATTTT. This gives the protein CASSVGGRAHDTQYF. The J gene is TRBJ2-3, the V gene TRBV9; TRBD2 agrees at 9 bases. CDR1 is SGDLS and CDR2 is YYNGEE in the germline V gene. Trimming removed 2 bases from V and 6 bases from J; junction bases left unmatched: 7. The CDR3 length is 15 residues.

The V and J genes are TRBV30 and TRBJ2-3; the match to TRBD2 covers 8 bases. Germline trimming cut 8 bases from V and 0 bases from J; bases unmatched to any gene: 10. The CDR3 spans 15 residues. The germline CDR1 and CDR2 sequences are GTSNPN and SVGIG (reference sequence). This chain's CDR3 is CARDEAGVSTDTQYF. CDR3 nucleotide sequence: TGTGCCAGGGATGAAGCGGGAGTAAGCACAGATACGCAGTATTTT.

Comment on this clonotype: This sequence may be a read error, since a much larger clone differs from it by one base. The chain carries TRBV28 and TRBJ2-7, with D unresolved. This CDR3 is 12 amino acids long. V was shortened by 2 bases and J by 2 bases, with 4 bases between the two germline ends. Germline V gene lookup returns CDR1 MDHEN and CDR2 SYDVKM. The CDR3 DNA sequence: TGTGCCAGCAGTTTAAAGGCCTACGAGCAGTACTTC. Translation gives CASSLKAYEQYF.

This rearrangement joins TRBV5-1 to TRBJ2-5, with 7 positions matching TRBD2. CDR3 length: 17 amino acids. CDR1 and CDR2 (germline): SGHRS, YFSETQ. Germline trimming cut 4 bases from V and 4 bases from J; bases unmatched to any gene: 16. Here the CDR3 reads CASSVSFWRERGETQYF. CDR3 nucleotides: TGCGCCAGCAGCGTCTCCTTCTGGCGGGAGCGGGGAGAGACCCAGTACTTC.

DNA of the CDR3: TGCGCCAGCAGCCCAGACAGGCTGAGCTCTGGAAACACCATATATTTT. Protein: CASSPDRLSSGNTIYF. The chain carries TRBV5-1 and TRBJ1-3; tentative D call: TRBD1 (6 bases). CDR1 and CDR2 from the germline V gene are SGHRS and YFSETQ. V lost 4 bases and J 0 bases, leaving 14 bases between the germline ends. The CDR3 loop spans 16 amino acids.

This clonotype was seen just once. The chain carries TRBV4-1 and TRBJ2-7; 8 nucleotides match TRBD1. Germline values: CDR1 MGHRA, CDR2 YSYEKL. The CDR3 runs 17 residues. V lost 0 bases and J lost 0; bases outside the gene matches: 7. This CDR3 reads CASSQDDGTGASYEQYF. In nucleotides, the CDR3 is TGCGCCAGCAGCCAAGATGATGGGACAGGAGCCTCCTACGAGCAGTACTTC.

The CDR3 nucleotides read TGCGCCAGCAGCCAACCCCACGGACAAAATGAAGCTTTCTTT. Its protein product is CASSQPHGQNEAFF. The chain has TRBV4-3 and TRBJ1-1; D may be TRBD1 (5 bases). Looked up from germline, CDR1 is LGHNA and CDR2 is YSLEER. The germline V and J ends were trimmed by 2 bases and 7 bases, with 14 bases remaining between them. The CDR3 loop spans 14 amino acids.

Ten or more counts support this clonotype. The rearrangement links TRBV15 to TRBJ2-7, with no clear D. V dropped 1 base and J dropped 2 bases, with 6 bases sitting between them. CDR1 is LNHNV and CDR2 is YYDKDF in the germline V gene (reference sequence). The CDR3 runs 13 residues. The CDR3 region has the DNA TGTGCCACCAGCAGAGGGGCAGCCTACGAGCAGTACTTC. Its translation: CATSRGAAYEQYF.